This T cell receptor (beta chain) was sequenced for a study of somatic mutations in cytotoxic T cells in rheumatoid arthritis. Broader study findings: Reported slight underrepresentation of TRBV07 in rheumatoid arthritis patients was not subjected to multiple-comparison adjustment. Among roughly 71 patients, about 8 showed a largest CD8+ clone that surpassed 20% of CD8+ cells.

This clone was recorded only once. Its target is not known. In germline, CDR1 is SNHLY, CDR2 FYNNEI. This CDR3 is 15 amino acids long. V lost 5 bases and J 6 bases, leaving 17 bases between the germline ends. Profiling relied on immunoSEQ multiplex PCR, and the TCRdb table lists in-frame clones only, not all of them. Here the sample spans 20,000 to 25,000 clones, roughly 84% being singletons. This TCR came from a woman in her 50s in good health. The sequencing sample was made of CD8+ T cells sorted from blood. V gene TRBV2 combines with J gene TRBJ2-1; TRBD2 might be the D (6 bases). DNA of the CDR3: TGTGCCAGCAGTTTTTCCTACCGGGGGACCAATGAGCAGTTCTTC. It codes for CASSFSYRGTNEQFF. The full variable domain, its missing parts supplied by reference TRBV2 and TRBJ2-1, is EPEVTQTPSHQVTQMGQEVILRCVPISNHLYFYWYRQILGQKVEFLVSFYNNEISEKSEIFDDQFSVERPDGSNFTLKIRSTKLEDSAMYFCASSFSYRGTNEQFFGPGTRLTVL.